This TCR beta chain comes out of a study of cytomegalovirus exposure and HLA in healthy donors. CDR1 is MGHDK and CDR2 is SYGVNS in the germline V gene. The ends lost 1 base at V and 2 bases at J; junction bases unmatched: 4. This CDR3 contains 16 residues. The PCR employed 60 Vbeta primers together with 13 Jbeta primers. Profiled with immunoSEQ multiplex PCR; TCRdb holds only in-frame clones, not every one. In the table there are roughly 180,000 clones, roughly 80% of which are singletons. The source material was PBMCs. The clonotype was recovered from a woman aged 18-29 years in good health and CMV-seronegative. The chain carries TRBV25-1 and TRBJ2-1; 8 nucleotides line up with TRBD1. The CDR3 reads CASSELGQEPYNEQFF. CDR3 in DNA: TGTGCCAGCAGTGAATTGGGACAGGAACCCTACAATGAGCAGTTCTTC.